This T cell receptor beta chain is drawn from a study of blood T cells in healthy people across ages (dated by TCRdb to 2015 to 2017). In terms of the full investigation: In model experiments, template switching captured about one uniquely barcoded TCR beta cDNA molecule for every two T cells. The study measured age-related changes in TCR beta repertoire diversity using deep sequencing normalized with unique cDNA molecular identifiers. Four age groups were formed from the donors: young (average roughly 15 years), middle-aged (around 40), aged (roughly 56) and long-lived (less than 85). To avoid experimental bias, donors of different ages were spread randomly across the sequencing lanes. The study analyzed two additional independent replicas of 1 million unique cDNA reads from the same blood draw for two donors, one aged 18 to 30 and one aged 80 or older. General conclusions and limits of the study: Compared with the aged group, the long-lived group had more naive CD4+ T cells, fewer expanded clones and increased TCR diversity, suggesting age selection. Donor CMV infection status was unknown, potentially confounding age-related changes in expanded clonotypes. Observed TCR beta diversity per million T cells fell roughly linearly with age, and a significant reduction was already apparent by age approximately 41. Since profiling was done on bulk unsorted PBMCs, naive and antigen-experienced compartments could not be conclusively compared. Estimates of total diversity based on one million sequenced T cells were regarded as lower bounds and as underestimates. There was a strong correlation between observed TCR beta diversity and the percentage of naive T cells measured by flow cytometry.

This clonotype occurred a few times. Its antigen is currently not known. Base-call qualities are not available, and no considerably larger clone is one nucleotide away. Library method: 5' RACE. Sequencing was performed on an Illumina HiSeq 2500. A second PCR of roughly 6 to 12 cycles was performed with a sample-barcoded 5' primer and a J-beta primer mix. A unique molecular identifier was introduced onto each TCR beta cDNA molecule by a template-switch 5' adaptor carrying 12 random nucleotides. At least 2.5 million CDR3-containing paired-end reads were obtained from each sample. First-strand cDNA was synthesized from all RNA with the Mint cDNA synthesis kit, primed by a TRBC-specific oligonucleotide. Following uracil-DNA glycosylase treatment, a first 18-cycle PCR with universal primers M1SS and BC2_uni_R was performed on all cDNA. The original pipeline was this. Each sample was normalized by randomly selecting 1 million high-quality reads, each carrying a distinct molecular identifier. Reads sharing molecular identifiers were discarded rather than binned into consensus sequences. MiTCR, set to a Q25 quality threshold and the strictest error-elimination algorithm, was used for CDR3 identification, clonotype clustering and error correction. A nonparametric unseen species model using Euler transformation provided a lower-bound estimate of total TCR beta diversity. Through fastp at Q25 and MiXCR, TCRdb rebuilt clones from the public reads, retaining in-frame beta chains. Entries are consolidated by CDR3 protein sequence, retaining the most common genes and DNA. The V and J calls were determined by TCRdb, not by the authors. This sample comprises about 1.4 million distinct CDR3 sequences, around 59% of them detected only once. Together, the top ten hold 5% to 7% of the sample.

The donors were under 40 Caucasian individuals from Russia, aged 6 to 90 years, who were systemically healthy. Each donor gave roughly 11 milliliters of peripheral blood, drawn into EDTA-treated Vacutainer tubes. Ficoll-Paque density-gradient centrifugation was used to isolate PBMCs, with at least 6 million obtained per sample. Total RNA, at least 5.5 micrograms per sample, was extracted from PBMCs with Trizol reagent. The percentages of naive CD45RAhigh/CD27high T cells were determined by flow cytometry on a PBMC aliquot from every donor. The germline V gene provides CDR1 SGDLS and CDR2 YYNGEE. Deletion took 0 bases off V and 9 bases off J, with a span of 23 bases between the germline ends. There are 17 amino acids in the CDR3, from cysteine to phenylalanine inclusive. Just CDR3 DNA is preserved here, 51 bases in frame from base 1.

This sequence was found in a young man in good health. The chain is made from TRBV9 and TRBJ2-3, with the D call perhaps TRBD1 or TRBD2, as 5 bases match in each case. Sequenced: blood. The CDR3 has the sequence CASSVERDQQTAETQYF. The nucleotide sequence reads as follows: TGTGCCAGCAGCGTAGAGAGGGACCAGCAGACCGCCGAGACGCAGTATTTT.